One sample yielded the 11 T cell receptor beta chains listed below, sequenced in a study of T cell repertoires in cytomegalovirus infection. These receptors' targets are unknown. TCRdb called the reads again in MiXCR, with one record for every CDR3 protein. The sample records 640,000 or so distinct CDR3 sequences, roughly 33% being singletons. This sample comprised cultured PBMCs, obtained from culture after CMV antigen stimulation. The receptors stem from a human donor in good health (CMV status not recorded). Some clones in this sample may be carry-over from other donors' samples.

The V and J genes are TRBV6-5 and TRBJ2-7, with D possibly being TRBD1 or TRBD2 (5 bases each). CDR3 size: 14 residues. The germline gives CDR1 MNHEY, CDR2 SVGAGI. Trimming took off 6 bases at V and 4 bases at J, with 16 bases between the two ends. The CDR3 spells CASSPSQGPYEQYF. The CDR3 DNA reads TGTGCCAGCAGCCCCAGTCAGGGACCGTACGAGCAGTACTTC.

The CDR3 DNA is TGTGCCAGTAGTATGACCGCCGAGAATGAGCAGTTCTTC. Its translation is CASSMTAENEQFF. This chain connects TRBV19 to TRBJ2-1, with D hard to call. The CDR3 is 13 amino acids. Germline V lookup: CDR1 LNHDA, CDR2 SQIVND (reference sequence). Trimming removed 3 bases at V and 7 bases at J, with 10 bases between.

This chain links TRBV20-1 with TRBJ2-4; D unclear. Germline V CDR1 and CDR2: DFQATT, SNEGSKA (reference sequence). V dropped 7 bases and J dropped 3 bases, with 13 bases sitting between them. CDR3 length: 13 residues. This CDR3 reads CSVWPYNKNIQYF. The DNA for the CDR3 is TGCAGTGTTTGGCCGTATAACAAAAACATTCAGTACTTC.

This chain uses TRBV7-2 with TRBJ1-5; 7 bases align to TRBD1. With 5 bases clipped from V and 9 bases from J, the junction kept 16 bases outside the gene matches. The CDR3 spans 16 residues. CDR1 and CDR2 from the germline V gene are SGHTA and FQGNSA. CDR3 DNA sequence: TGTGCCAGCAGCGTCGGGACAGCCCGAGCCTCTTCGCCCCAGCATTTT. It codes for CASSVGTARASSPQHF.

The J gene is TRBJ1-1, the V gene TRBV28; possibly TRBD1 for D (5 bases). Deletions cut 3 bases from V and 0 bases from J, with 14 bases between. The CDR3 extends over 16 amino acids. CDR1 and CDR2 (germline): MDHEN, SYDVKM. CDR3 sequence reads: CASSFVRGKMNTEAFF. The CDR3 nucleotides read TGTGCCAGCAGTTTCGTCCGGGGGAAGATGAACACTGAAGCTTTCTTT.

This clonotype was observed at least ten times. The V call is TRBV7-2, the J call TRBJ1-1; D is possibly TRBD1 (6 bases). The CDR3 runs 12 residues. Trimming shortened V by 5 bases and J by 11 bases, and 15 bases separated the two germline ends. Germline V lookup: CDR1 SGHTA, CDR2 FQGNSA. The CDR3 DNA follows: TGTGCCAGCAGCACATCAGGGGCGGTTGCTTTCTTT. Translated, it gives CASSTSGAVAFF.

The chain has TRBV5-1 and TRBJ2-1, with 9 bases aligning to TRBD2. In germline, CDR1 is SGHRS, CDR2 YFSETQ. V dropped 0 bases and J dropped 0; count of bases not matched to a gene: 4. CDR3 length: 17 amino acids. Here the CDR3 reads CASSLVLAGSSYNEQFF. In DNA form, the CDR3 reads TGCGCCAGCAGCTTGGTACTAGCGGGCAGCTCCTACAATGAGCAGTTCTTC.

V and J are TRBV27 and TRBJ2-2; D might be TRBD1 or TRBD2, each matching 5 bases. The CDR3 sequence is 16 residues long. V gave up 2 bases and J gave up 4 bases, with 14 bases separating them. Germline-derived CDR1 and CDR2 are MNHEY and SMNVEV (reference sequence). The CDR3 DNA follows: TGTGCCAGCAGTTTAGGGTTGGGGGTGGGCACCGGGGAGCTGTTTTTT. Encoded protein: CASSLGLGVGTGELFF.

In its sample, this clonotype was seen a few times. The CDR3 reads CASRRTGDTEAFF. The CDR3 DNA follows: TGTGCCAGCAGGCGGACAGGGGACACTGAAGCTTTCTTT. The chain is built from TRBV12-3 or TRBV12-4 and TRBJ1-1, with 9 bases identical to TRBD1. CDR3 length: 13 residues. V dropped 6 bases and J dropped 3; count of bases not matched to a gene: 2.

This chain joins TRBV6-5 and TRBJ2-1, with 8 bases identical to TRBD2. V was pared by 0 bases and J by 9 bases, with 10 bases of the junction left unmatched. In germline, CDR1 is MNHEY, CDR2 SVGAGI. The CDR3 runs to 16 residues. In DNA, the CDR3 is TGTGCCAGCAGTTACTCGTCGGGACTAGGACGGGTTGAGCAGTTCTTC. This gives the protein CASSYSSGLGRVEQFF.

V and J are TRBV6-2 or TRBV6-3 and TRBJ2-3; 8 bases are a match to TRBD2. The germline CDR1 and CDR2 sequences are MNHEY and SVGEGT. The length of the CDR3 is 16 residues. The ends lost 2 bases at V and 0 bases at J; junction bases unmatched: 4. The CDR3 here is CASSYQREWSTDTQYF. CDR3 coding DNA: TGTGCCAGCAGTTACCAGCGGGAGTGGAGCACAGATACGCAGTATTTT.